The clone carrying this T cell receptor beta chain was picked up one time. The data derive from a study of control samples from healthy donors and cancer patients. The protocol was immunoSEQ multiplex PCR, while the TCRdb copy is restricted to in-frame clones and leaves out a portion. The table has tens of thousands of clones, 84% seen once. The CDR3 spans 14 residues. Per germline, CDR1 GTSNPN and CDR2 SVGIG (reference sequence). Germline trimming cut 7 bases from V and 4 bases from J; bases unmatched to any gene: 11. Specimen: PBMCs. The chain carries TRBV30 and TRBJ1-1; the match to TRBD1 covers 8 bases. The source of this sequence is a man between 65 and 85 years old with lung cancer. The CDR3 region is CASRGQSGSTEAFF. The CDR3 coding sequence is TGTGCCTCCAGGGGGCAATCCGGGAGCACTGAAGCTTTCTTT.